Many counts were recorded for the clone carrying this TCR beta chain. Its antigen is not identified. Trimming removed 10 bases from V and 5 bases from J, with 20 bases in between. The CDR3 covers 14 residues. Germline V gives CDR1 MDHEN, CDR2 SYDVKM. This entry is derived from a study of neoadjuvant anti-PD-1 for oral cavity cancer. This sample's time point: after neoadjuvant nivolumab, at surgical resection. Here immunoSEQ multiplex PCR was the method, and the copy in TCRdb shows in-frame clones only, minus some. The sample holds tens of thousands of clones, more than 35% seen once. Study-level points and caveats: Greater tumor shrinkage accompanied bigger post-treatment sizes of preexisting clones.

The clonotype comes from a person aged 40-85 years with oral cavity squamous cell carcinoma. The rearrangement joins TRBV28 to TRBJ1-2; possibly TRBD1 for D (6 bases). The specimen comprised tumor tissue, sampled after nivolumab (anti-PD-1) treatment. CDR3 sequence: CATLLQGIEYGYTF. DNA of the CDR3: TGTGCCACCTTACTCCAGGGGATTGAATATGGCTACACCTTC.